Below, one T cell receptor (beta chain) is given with its context. This clone was detected many times. The target of this receptor is not known. Base qualities are not provided; no much larger clone lies one nucleotide away. The treatment or condition label corresponds to: randomized to nivolumab then ipilimumab (arm A) or the reverse (arm B). No trial patient had received prior DNA-damaging chemotherapy. The samples were obtained from melanoma patients enrolled in CheckMate 064, an open-label, randomized phase II trial testing sequential checkpoint blockade. Tumor TCR sequencing used genomic DNA from formalin-fixed paraffin-embedded (FFPE) tissue samples. TCRbeta CDR3 regions were immunosequenced from genomic DNA with the immunoSEQ Assay. Before high-throughput sequencing, genomic DNA was amplified using bias-controlled multiplex PCR. The original methods were these. To quantify the absolute abundance of each unique TCRbeta CDR3 region, the sequences were collapsed and filtered. Clonality, defined as 1 minus Pielou's evenness, was calculated using only productive rearrangements. Tumor T-cell fraction was computed by normalizing TCRbeta template counts to usable DNA, estimated from several housekeeping genes. A previously published method was used to identify clones with significantly greater frequencies in on-treatment samples than in baseline samples. Imported from immuneACCESS, the table was reduced by TCRdb to in-frame sequences with V and J called. These copies leave out some clones; in studies compared against another copy, an unresolved V gene accounts for under half, and the cause of the remainder is not known. V, J and clone size are taken as reported in that table, and D and trimming were inferred from the DNA itself. The sample profile shows approximately 37,000 clones; 30% to 35% of them were found once. The ten largest clones take up approximately 1.5% of the sample.

The CDR3 sequence holds 14 residues, the cysteine and phenylalanine included. Only the CDR3 part of the read is kept: 42 bases, read in frame from the first base. As encoded in the germline V gene, CDR1 is SGHNT while CDR2 is YENEEA. At the junction V is shortened by 4 bases and J by 5 bases; bases outside the gene matches: 6. This entry comes from a study of sequential checkpoint blockade in melanoma (dated by TCRdb to about 2019). With respect to the entire study: Patients were randomized 1:1 to first-line nivolumab followed by ipilimumab (arm A) or ipilimumab followed by nivolumab (arm B). Matched tumor biopsies were taken from some 20 patients before treatment and at week 13, after single-agent nivolumab (arm A) or ipilimumab (arm B). DNA from about a hundred pretreatment melanoma tumor samples was subjected to TCRbeta immunosequencing. Maintenance nivolumab came after both trial sequences. About 82% of the matched tumor biopsy pairs taken before and after treatment were from the same lesion. General conclusions and limits of the study: Larger, independent patient cohorts are needed to validate the response-prediction model that combines TCR metrics and mutation burden. Patients with increases in tumor T-cell fraction and clonality by week 13 were approximately 30 times more likely to achieve clinical benefit. In the nivolumab-first arm (arm A), pretreatment tumor TIL clonality was associated with response (P = .04). PD-L1 staining and CD8+ T-cell counts correlated with tumor T-cell fraction and clonality, whereas mutational load did not. Small sample sizes and reduced statistical power limited the within-arm analyses of tumor T-cell fraction.

The V and J genes are TRBV11-3 and TRBJ2-5, with 8 central nucleotides matching TRBD2. This specimen consisted of tumor tissue (inferred from file names), obtained from a patient given nivolumab and ipilimumab in sequence. This TCR was sampled from a human donor with melanoma. The bases are TGTGCCAGCAGCTACGGGAGGGCCGGGGAGACCCAGTACTTC. This encodes CASSYGRAGETQYF.